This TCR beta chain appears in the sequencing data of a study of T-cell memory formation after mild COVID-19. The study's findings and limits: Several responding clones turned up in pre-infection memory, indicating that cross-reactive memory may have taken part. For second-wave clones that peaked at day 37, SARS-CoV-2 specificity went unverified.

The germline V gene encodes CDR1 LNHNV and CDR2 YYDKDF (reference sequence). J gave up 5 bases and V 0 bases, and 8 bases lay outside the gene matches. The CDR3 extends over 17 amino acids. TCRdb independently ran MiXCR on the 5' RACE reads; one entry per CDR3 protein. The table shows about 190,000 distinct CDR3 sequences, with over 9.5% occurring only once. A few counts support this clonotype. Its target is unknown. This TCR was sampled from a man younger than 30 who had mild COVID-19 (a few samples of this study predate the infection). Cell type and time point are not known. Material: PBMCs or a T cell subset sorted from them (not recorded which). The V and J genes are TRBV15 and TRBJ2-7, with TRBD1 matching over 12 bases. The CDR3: CATSRDGGQGALNEQYV. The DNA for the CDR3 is TGTGCCACCAGCAGAGATGGGGGACAGGGGGCGCTTAACGAGCAGTACGTC.